The rows below give T cell receptor beta chains drawn from one sample of a study of cytomegalovirus exposure and HLA in healthy donors. Clones were sequenced by immunoSEQ multiplex PCR, and TCRdb holds only the in-frame ones, with some missing. The table records some 220,000 clones, approximately 82% of them present only once. The sample consisted of PBMCs. The receptors come from a woman aged 40 to 50 in good health and CMV-seronegative. The CDR3 runs from the conserved cysteine through the conserved F or W. The order of the fields is clone size, CDR3 length, V gene, D gene, J gene, CDR3 protein, CDR3 DNA. A D gene is named only where the DNA matches it firmly. Expanded clones get a size class; other rows say once, few or many, or leave the size out.

-	14	TRBV11-2	-	TRBJ1-1	CASSSNSGNTEAFF	TGTGCCAGCAGCAGCAATTCGGGGAACACTGAAGCTTTCTTT
-	16	TRBV18	TRBD1	TRBJ1-1	CASSPRQGASYTEAFF	TGTGCCAGCTCACCTCGACAGGGGGCGTCGTACACTGAAGCTTTCTTT
-	15	TRBV9	TRBD2	TRBJ2-7	CASSSSGGSSYEQYF	TGTGCCAGCAGCTCGAGCGGGGGGAGCTCCTACGAGCAGTACTTC
-	16	TRBV4-2	TRBD1	TRBJ2-2	CASSQVSARGTGELFF	TGTGCCAGCAGCCAAGTGAGTGCCAGGGGGACCGGGGAGCTGTTTTTT
-	15	TRBV28	TRBD1	TRBJ1-1	CASSQLGQGYTEAFF	TGTGCCAGCAGTCAATTGGGACAGGGGTACACTGAAGCTTTCTTT
few	14	TRBV6-1	-	TRBJ2-7	CASSVRGSSYEQYF	TGTGCCAGCAGTGTTCGGGGGAGCTCCTACGAGCAGTACTTC
-	16	TRBV7-2	-	TRBJ2-1	CASSYYGGHPYNEQFF	TGTGCCAGCAGCTACTACGGGGGGCACCCCTACAATGAGCAGTTCTTC
-	14	TRBV6-5	-	TRBJ1-5	CASSSGGRNQPQHF	TGTGCCAGCAGTTCGGGGGGCCGCAATCAGCCCCAGCATTTT
-	16	TRBV30	-	TRBJ1-5	CAWSYSGGYSNQPQHF	TGTGCCTGGAGTTATTCGGGGGGGTATAGCAATCAGCCCCAGCATTTT
-	14	TRBV2	-	TRBJ1-6	CASSEDSGEWALHF	TGTGCCAGCAGTGAGGACAGTGGGGAATGGGCCCTCCACTTT
-	11	TRBV10-3	-	TRBJ1-1	CATGWDTEAFF	TGTGCCACGGGTTGGGACACTGAAGCTTTCTTT
once	11	TRBV29-1	-	TRBJ1-1	CSVQDNTEAFF	TGCAGCGTACAGGATAACACTGAAGCTTTCTTT
-	15	TRBV7-2	TRBD2	TRBJ2-7	CASSLEWEGGYEQYF	TGTGCCAGCAGCTTAGAATGGGAGGGAGGCTACGAGCAGTACTTC
-	15	TRBV2	-	TRBJ1-5	CASVFSVQGNQPQHF	TGTGCCAGCGTTTTTTCAGTACAGGGCAATCAGCCCCAGCATTTT
few	15	TRBV19	TRBD1	TRBJ2-2	CASRRQGERTGELFF	TGTGCCAGTAGACGACAGGGAGAGAGGACCGGGGAGCTGTTTTTT
few	15	TRBV4-3	-	TRBJ1-4	CASSQDRRGYEKLFF	TGCGCCAGCAGCCAAGATAGACGCGGATATGAAAAACTGTTTTTT
-	13	TRBV4-1	TRBD1	TRBJ1-2	CASRPGGNYGYTF	TGCGCCAGCAGACCAGGGGGGAACTATGGCTACACCTTC
-	13	TRBV13	-	TRBJ1-6	CASSSGQFSPLHF	TGTGCCAGCAGCTCAGGACAGTTTTCACCCCTCCACTTT
-	13	TRBV6-5	-	TRBJ1-2	CASSYIDLHGYTF	TGTGCCAGCAGTTACATAGACTTACATGGCTACACCTTC
-	13	TRBV12-5	TRBD1	TRBJ1-1	CASQGAVRGEAFF	TGTGCTAGTCAGGGGGCCGTGAGGGGTGAAGCTTTCTTT
few	14	TRBV5-6	-	TRBJ2-7	CASSLPGFTYEQYF	TGTGCCAGCAGCCTACCGGGTTTCACCTACGAGCAGTACTTC
-	13	TRBV12-5	TRBD1	TRBJ1-2	CASGGTGGYGYTF	TGTGCTAGTGGAGGGACAGGGGGTTATGGCTACACCTTC
-	14	TRBV2	-	TRBJ2-7	CASTPQGGLGEQYF	TGTGCCAGCACCCCCCAGGGAGGTTTAGGAGAGCAGTACTTC
-	14	TRBV6-6	-	TRBJ1-5	CASTQGSPNQPQHF	TGTGCCAGCACCCAGGGCAGTCCCAATCAGCCCCAGCATTTT
once	14	TRBV7-8	-	TRBJ2-7	CASSLDQGHYEQYF	TGTGCCAGCAGCTTGGATCAGGGCCACTACGAGCAGTACTTC
once	14	TRBV11-2	-	TRBJ2-5	CASSLQGQVETQYF	TGTGCCAGCAGCCTACAGGGACAAGTAGAGACCCAGTACTTC
-	14	TRBV10-3	TRBD1	TRBJ1-2	CAITRTGGSDGYTF	TGTGCCATCACTCGGACAGGGGGCTCTGATGGCTACACCTTC
-	16	TRBV10-2	TRBD2	TRBJ2-7	CASRASGGLTSYEQYF	TGCGCCAGCAGAGCTAGCGGGGGACTAACCTCCTACGAGCAGTACTTC
once	15	TRBV6-1	TRBD1	TRBJ2-7	CASSPGTGPSYEQYF	TGTGCCAGCAGCCCCGGGACAGGGCCTTCCTACGAGCAGTACTTC
-	12	TRBV29-1	-	TRBJ2-5	CSVASGWETQYF	TGCAGCGTAGCAAGCGGGTGGGAGACCCAGTACTTC
-	12	TRBV6-1	-	TRBJ1-1	CASSLAGTEAFF	TGTGCCAGCAGTCTCGCGGGCACTGAAGCTTTCTTT